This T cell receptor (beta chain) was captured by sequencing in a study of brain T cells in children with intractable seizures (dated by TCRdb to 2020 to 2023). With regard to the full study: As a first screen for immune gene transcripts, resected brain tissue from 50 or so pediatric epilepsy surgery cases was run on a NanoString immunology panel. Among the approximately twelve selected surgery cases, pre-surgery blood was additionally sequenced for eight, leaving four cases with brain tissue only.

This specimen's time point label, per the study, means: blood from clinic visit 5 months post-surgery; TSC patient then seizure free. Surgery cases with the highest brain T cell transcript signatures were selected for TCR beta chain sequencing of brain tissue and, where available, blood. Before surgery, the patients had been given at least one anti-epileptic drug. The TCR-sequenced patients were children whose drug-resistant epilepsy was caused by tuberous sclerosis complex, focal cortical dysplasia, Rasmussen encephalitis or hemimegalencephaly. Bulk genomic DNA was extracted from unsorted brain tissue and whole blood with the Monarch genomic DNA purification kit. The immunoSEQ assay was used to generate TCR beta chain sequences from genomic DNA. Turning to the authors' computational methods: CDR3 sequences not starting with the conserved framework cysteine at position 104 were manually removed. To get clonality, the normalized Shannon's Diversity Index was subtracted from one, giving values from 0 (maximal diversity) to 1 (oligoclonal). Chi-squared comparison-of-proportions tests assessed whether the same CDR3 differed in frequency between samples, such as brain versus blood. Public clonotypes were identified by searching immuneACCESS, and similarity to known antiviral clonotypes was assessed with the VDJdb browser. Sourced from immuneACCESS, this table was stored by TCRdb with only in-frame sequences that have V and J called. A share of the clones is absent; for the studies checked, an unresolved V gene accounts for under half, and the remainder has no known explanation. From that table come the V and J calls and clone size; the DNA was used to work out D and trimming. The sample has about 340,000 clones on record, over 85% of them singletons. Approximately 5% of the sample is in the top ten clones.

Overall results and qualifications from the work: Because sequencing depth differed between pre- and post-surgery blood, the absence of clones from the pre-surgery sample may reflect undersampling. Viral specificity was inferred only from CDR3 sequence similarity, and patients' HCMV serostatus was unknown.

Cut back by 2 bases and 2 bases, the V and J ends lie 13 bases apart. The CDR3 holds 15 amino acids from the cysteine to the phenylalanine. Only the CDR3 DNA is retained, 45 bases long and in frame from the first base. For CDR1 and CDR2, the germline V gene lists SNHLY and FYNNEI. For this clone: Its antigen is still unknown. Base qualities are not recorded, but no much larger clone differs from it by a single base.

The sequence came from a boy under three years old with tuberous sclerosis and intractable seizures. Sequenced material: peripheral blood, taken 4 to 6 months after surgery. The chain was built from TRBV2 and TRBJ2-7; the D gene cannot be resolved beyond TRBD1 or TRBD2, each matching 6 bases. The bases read TGTGCCAGCAGTGAAAGGAGGGGGGCCCCCTACGAGCAGTACTTC. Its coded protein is CASSERRGAPYEQYF.